This record concerns one T cell receptor (beta chain) sequence. Many counts were recorded for this clonotype. Its specific antigen is unknown. No much larger clone exists at a distance of one base, and base qualities are not known. Spanning cysteine to phenylalanine, the CDR3 consists of 14 amino acids. The DNA shown is the 42-base CDR3, in frame from base 1. CDR1 and CDR2, per the germline V gene, are SQVTM and ANQGSEA. The junction shows trimming of 1 base on V and 7 bases on J, plus 14 bases between the germline ends. The data are from a study of molecular identifiers for immune sequencing clone quantification (dated by TCRdb to the late 2010s). Broadly, across the study: For a replicate experiment, the RNA from either 20,000 or 100,000 naive CD8 T cells was divided into five aliquots, and four of those aliquots went on to sequencing. This methods study used CD8 T cells to benchmark TCR RNA copy counting and molecular-identifier clustering-based TCR repertoire sequencing (MIDCIRS).

Results the study describes overall, beyond this receptor: The naive libraries included spiked-in Jurkat TCR RNA (around nine copies' worth), and this Jurkat TCR RNA is not part of the donor repertoire. When barcode sub-clustering was omitted, TCR diversity was inflated by chimeric consensus sequences, with chimeras reaching as high as 47%. In CMV-specific effector cells, over 98% of molecules were held by clones above 20 RNA copies, whereas under 1% of molecules were held by such clones in naive cells. Roughly 2.8 recovered TCR RNA copies per cell were obtained by modeling, versus 9 to 10 by digital PCR, implying a capture efficiency of about 30%. Highly expanded clone sizes could be underestimated because identical TCR molecules may share a barcode. Spiked-in Jurkat TCR RNA equivalent to a single cell was reported to be detectable even among some 910,000 naive CD8 T cells.

Library construction relied on PCR. Sequencing took place on an Illumina HiSeq 4000. Bulk TCR libraries were prepared as previously described, using TCR primers listed in Table S5. The Qiagen AllPrep DNA/RNA kit was used to purify total RNA. Before any analysis, reads coming from multiple sequencing runs of the same library were combined into one pool. In the paper's pipeline: Reads were retained only if their TCR constant sequence matched exactly, and those retained reads were trimmed to 150 nt and grouped according to their 12-nt molecular barcodes. Reads within each barcode group were sub-clustered using a 15% Levenshtein threshold, and quality-weighted consensus sequences were constructed for each RNA molecule. Non-functional sequences were removed, as were lower-count sequences one edit away from another. Based on fitting two negative binomial distributions, any barcode sub-cluster with under 20% of the maximum read count was discarded. Clones were called with MiXCR by TCRdb after fastp trimmed the public reads at Q25, and only in-frame beta chains were retained. Rows merge per CDR3 protein into single entries with the most common DNA and genes. TCRdb assigned the V and J calls; the authors' analysis was not used. The sample includes approximately 500,000 distinct CDR3 sequences, with about 20% observed a single time. Of the sample, 0.65% to 0.95% is held by the ten largest clones.

Naive CD8 T cell libraries were made from approximately 20,000 to 1,000,000 sorted cells using 10%, 30% or 50% of purified RNA. Naive CD8 T cells, defined as CD8+CD4-CCR7+CD45RA+, were FACS-sorted into RLT Plus buffer on a BD FACSAria II. To test detection sensitivity, Jurkat RNA equivalent to about eleven TCR copies was spiked into samples of roughly 18,000-1,100,000 naive CD8 T cells. CD8 T cells were enriched using RosetteSep CD8+ T Cell Enrichment Cocktail and Ficoll-Paque, and the enriched cells then underwent ACK red cell lysis. Sequenced material: naive CD8+ T cells from blood, with Jurkat cell RNA spiked in. The meaning of the sample's cell subset or site label: FACS-sorted CD8+CD4-CCR7+CD45RA+ naive T cells. The chain is made from TRBV29-1 and TRBJ2-4; the D element might be TRBD1 or TRBD2, as each aligns at 6 bases. The source of this sequence is a human donor in good health. Some libraries in this study had Jurkat cell RNA spiked in. In nucleotides, the sequence is TGCAGCGTTGAAGGTTGGGGGGCAGATAACATTCAGTACTTC. Its translation reads: CSVEGWGADNIQYF.